A selection of T cell receptor beta chains follows, all from one sample in a study of CD8 T cells in ankylosing spondylitis. TCRdb processed the 5' RACE reads anew with MiXCR; each CDR3 protein has one entry. Of about 39,000 distinct CDR3 sequences detected, just under 4% appear once; the ten largest clones hold roughly 4%. The material sequenced was blood, either unsorted or a sorted T cell fraction (not recorded which). These receptors all stem from a female donor with ankylosing spondylitis or in good health (not recorded which). CDR3s include the opening cysteine and the closing phenylalanine or tryptophan. Fields, in order: CDR3 length, D gene, clone size, J gene, V gene, CDR3 protein, CDR3 DNA. The D gene is left open where the match is weak. A row's size may be missing; if present it is once, few, many or a size class.

14,.,many,TRBJ1-4,TRBV9,CASSRDFGNEKLFF,TGTGCCAGCAGCCGGGACTTCGGGAATGAAAAACTGTTTTTT
13,.,many,TRBJ1-5,TRBV30,CAWSVNLRQPQHF,TGTGCCTGGAGTGTCAATTTACGGCAGCCCCAGCATTTT
14,.,many,TRBJ2-1,TRBV9,CASSVGPFYNEQFF,TGTGCCAGCAGCGTAGGACCATTCTACAATGAGCAGTTCTTC
16,TRBD2,few,TRBJ2-1,TRBV9,CASSVSGVASYNEQFF,TGTGCCAGCAGCGTAAGCGGGGTGGCCTCCTACAATGAGCAGTTCTTC
14,.,many,TRBJ1-1,TRBV9,CASSVGQGSGKAFF,TGTGCCAGCAGCGTAGGGCAGGGGTCGGGGAAAGCTTTCTTT
15,.,many,TRBJ1-2,TRBV9,CASSRDIEAGPGYTF,TGTGCCAGCAGCCGCGATATCGAGGCAGGGCCTGGCTACACCTTC
15,TRBD2,medium-sized,TRBJ2-2,TRBV9,CASSVASGGYGELFF,TGTGCCAGCAGCGTAGCCAGCGGGGGATACGGGGAGCTGTTTTTT
17,.,many,TRBJ2-4,TRBV9,CASSVGTPEHSKNIQYF,TGTGCCAGCAGCGTAGGGACTCCAGAACATTCCAAAAACATTCAGTACTTC
14,.,many,TRBJ2-5,TRBV9,CASSETGGQETQYF,TGTGCCAGCAGCGAGACGGGCGGCCAAGAGACCCAGTACTTC
13,.,.,TRBJ2-3,TRBV9,CASSLGSTDTQYF,TGTGCCAGCAGCCTTGGTAGCACAGATACGCAGTATTTT
15,.,many,TRBJ2-1,TRBV9,CASSVVGHGNNEQFF,TGTGCCAGCAGCGTAGTAGGACACGGAAACAATGAGCAGTTCTTC
14,TRBD1,many,TRBJ2-3,TRBV7-2,CASSSGQGRDTQYF,TGTGCCAGCAGCTCTGGACAGGGAAGAGATACGCAGTATTTT
14,.,few,TRBJ2-7,TRBV9,CANSVGDTYYEQYF,TGTGCCAACAGCGTAGGGGACACCTACTACGAGCAGTACTTC
14,.,many,TRBJ2-7,TRBV9,CASSVGDTSYEQYF,TGTGCCAGCAGCGTGGGGGACACCTCCTACGAGCAGTACTTC
17,TRBD1,few,TRBJ2-7,TRBV9,CASSVATGQGANYEQYF,TGTGCCAGCAGCGTAGCTACGGGACAGGGCGCCAACTACGAGCAGTACTTC
17,TRBD2,many,TRBJ2-1,TRBV9,CASSGKTSGGVNNEQFF,TGTGCCAGCAGCGGGAAGACTAGCGGGGGGGTAAACAATGAGCAGTTCTTC
15,TRBD2,many,TRBJ2-7,TRBV9,CASSVALAGVYEQYF,TGTGCCAGCAGCGTAGCCCTAGCGGGGGTGTACGAGCAGTACTTC
16,TRBD1,many,TRBJ2-2,TRBV9,CASSVRQGAHTGELFF,TGTGCCAGCAGCGTCAGACAGGGGGCGCACACCGGGGAGCTGTTTTTT
15,.,many,TRBJ2-1,TRBV9,CASSVFGAGGDEQFF,TGTGCCAGCAGCGTCTTCGGGGCAGGGGGGGATGAGCAGTTCTTC
15,TRBD1,many,TRBJ1-6,TRBV9,CASSAGQGANSPLHF,TGTGCCAGCAGCGCGGGACAGGGGGCAAATTCACCCCTCCACTTT
11,.,many,TRBJ2-5,TRBV9,CASSVGKTQYF,TGTGCCAGCAGCGTAGGAAAGACCCAGTACTTC
14,.,many,TRBJ2-2,TRBV9,CASSVRPGAGELFF,TGTGCCAGCAGCGTAAGGCCCGGGGCAGGGGAGCTGTTTTTT
15,.,many,TRBJ1-5,TRBV9,CASSVGRAQDQPQHF,TGTGCCAGCAGCGTCGGGAGGGCACAGGATCAGCCCCAGCATTTT
14,.,many,TRBJ1-2,TRBV9,CASSVEGSGRGYTF,TGTGCCAGCAGCGTAGAGGGGTCGGGGAGAGGCTACACCTTC
14,.,many,TRBJ1-1,TRBV9,CASSEDGGNTEAFF,TGTGCCAGCAGCGAAGACGGAGGCAACACTGAAGCTTTCTTT
13,.,many,TRBJ2-7,TRBV9,CASSAQGIYEQYF,TGTGCCAGCAGCGCTCAGGGAATCTACGAGCAGTACTTC
14,.,many,TRBJ1-1,TRBV9,CASGGRRGNTEAFF,TGTGCCAGCGGAGGTCGACGGGGGAACACTGAAGCTTTCTTT
14,.,many,TRBJ2-3,TRBV9,CASSLRQGTDTQYF,TGTGCCAGCAGCTTACGACAGGGCACAGATACGCAGTATTTT
14,.,many,TRBJ1-3,TRBV9,CASSNGESGNTIYF,TGTGCCAGCAGCAACGGGGAGTCTGGAAACACCATATATTTT
14,.,many,TRBJ1-6,TRBV9,CASSVDSLNSPLHF,TGTGCCAGCAGCGTAGACAGCCTTAATTCACCCCTCCACTTT
14,.,many,TRBJ2-1,TRBV9,CASTLAMGNNEQFF,TGTGCCAGCACCCTTGCCATGGGAAACAATGAGCAGTTCTTC
13,.,many,TRBJ2-2,TRBV9,CASSVVQDGELFF,TGTGCCAGCAGCGTAGTTCAGGACGGGGAGCTGTTTTTT
14,.,medium-sized,TRBJ1-1,TRBV9,CASSVDVGGFGAFF,TGTGCCAGCAGCGTAGACGTCGGGGGTTTCGGAGCTTTCTTT
15,TRBD2,many,TRBJ2-7,TRBV9,CASSPRTSGAYEQYF,TGTGCCAGCAGCCCCCGGACTAGCGGGGCCTACGAGCAGTACTTC
17,TRBD2,few,TRBJ2-5,TRBV9,CASSPPPSGGWGETQYF,TGTGCCAGCAGCCCACCCCCTAGCGGGGGGTGGGGAGAGACCCAGTACTTC
16,TRBD2,many,TRBJ2-7,TRBV9,CASSLRPSGGADEQYF,TGTGCCAGCAGCCTCCGGCCTAGCGGGGGGGCTGACGAGCAGTACTTC
15,.,few,TRBJ1-4,TRBV9,CASSVGGTPNEKLFF,TGTGCCAGCAGCGTGGGCGGGACACCGAATGAAAAACTGTTTTTT
17,.,many,TRBJ2-3,TRBV9,CASSPSEGRLGTDTQYF,TGTGCCAGCAGCCCCTCGGAGGGGCGACTGGGCACAGATACGCAGTATTTT
15,.,many,TRBJ1-1,TRBV9,CASSVDALLNTEAFF,TGTGCCAGCAGCGTAGATGCGCTCCTGAACACTGAAGCTTTCTTT
14,.,many,TRBJ2-2,TRBV9,CASSVLERTGELFF,TGTGCCAGCAGCGTTTTGGAGCGGACCGGGGAGCTGTTTTTT
14,.,many,TRBJ2-7,TRBV9,CASSVGGGGYEQYF,TGTGCCAGCAGCGTAGGAGGAGGGGGCTACGAGCAGTACTTC
12,.,.,TRBJ1-2,TRBV9,CASSGGNYGYTF,TGTGCCAGCAGCGGGGGAAACTATGGCTACACCTTC
13,.,many,TRBJ1-2,TRBV9,CASSPQGSSSYTF,TGTGCCAGCAGCCCCCAGGGGTCTAGTAGCTACACCTTC
19,.,many,TRBJ2-1,TRBV9,CASSARGLGGGFSYNEQFF,TGTGCCAGCAGCGCGCGGGGGCTGGGGGGGGGCTTCTCCTACAATGAGCAGTTCTTC
16,.,many,TRBJ2-3,TRBV9,CASSVAGKTSTDTQYF,TGTGCCAGCAGCGTAGCTGGAAAAACTAGCACAGATACGCAGTATTTT
16,.,few,TRBJ1-2,TRBV9,CASSPQTGRANYGYTF,TGTGCCAGCAGCCCACAGACAGGCCGAGCTAACTATGGCTACACCTTC
14,.,many,TRBJ2-1,TRBV9,CASSVANSYNEQFF,TGTGCCAGCAGCGTAGCCAATAGCTACAATGAGCAGTTCTTC
16,.,many,TRBJ2-3,TRBV9,CASSVVDGGTGDTQYF,TGTGCCAGCAGCGTAGTCGATGGAGGGACCGGGGATACGCAGTATTTT
14,.,many,TRBJ2-3,TRBV9,CASSVGSAEGTQYF,TGTGCCAGCAGCGTGGGATCGGCAGAAGGGACGCAGTATTTT
17,.,few,TRBJ2-3,TRBV9,CASSVGEGGAGSDTQYF,TGTGCCAGCAGCGTGGGAGAAGGGGGGGCCGGGTCAGATACGCAGTATTTT
16,.,many,TRBJ2-1,TRBV9,CASSVSGTATDNEQFF,TGTGCCAGCAGCGTATCTGGGACGGCCACCGACAATGAGCAGTTCTTC
15,TRBD2,many,TRBJ2-3,TRBV9,CASNELAGGTDTQYF,TGTGCCAGCAACGAACTAGCGGGGGGCACAGATACGCAGTATTTT
14,.,many,TRBJ2-2,TRBV9,CASSAPGAFRELFF,TGTGCCAGCAGCGCCCCCGGGGCATTTCGGGAGCTGTTTTTT
14,.,many,TRBJ1-2,TRBV9,CASSVVAAGYGYTF,TGTGCCAGCAGCGTAGTTGCCGCCGGGTATGGCTACACCTTC
14,.,many,TRBJ1-1,TRBV9,CASSVGTTASEAFF,TGTGCCAGCAGCGTAGGAACGACAGCCTCTGAAGCTTTCTTT
15,.,.,TRBJ1-4,TRBV9,CASSVAGGVDEKLFF,TGTGCCAGCAGCGTAGCGGGCGGGGTTGATGAAAAACTGTTTTTT
15,TRBD1,medium-sized,TRBJ1-2,TRBV9,CASSVGMGQNYGYTF,TGTGCCAGCAGCGTAGGCATGGGACAGAACTATGGCTACACCTTC
18,TRBD2,many,TRBJ2-5,TRBV9,CASSLPRTSGGADETQYF,TGTGCCAGCAGCCTCCCCCGGACTAGCGGGGGGGCAGATGAGACCCAGTACTTC
18,TRBD1,many,TRBJ2-6,TRBV9,CASSVEQGARSGANVLTF,TGTGCCAGCAGCGTAGAACAGGGGGCGCGATCTGGGGCCAACGTCCTGACTTTC
11,.,many,TRBJ1-1,TRBV9,CASSVVTEAFF,TGTGCCAGCAGCGTAGTCACTGAAGCTTTCTTT